This passage covers 15 T cell receptor beta chains from one sample sequenced in a study of CD8 T cells in ankylosing spondylitis. The study, taken as a whole, reports: Ankylosing spondylitis blood appeared to be characterized by a TCR beta motif of under ten highly homologous variants.

TCRdb reprocessed the 5' RACE reads via MiXCR and lists one record per CDR3 protein. The sample holds some 800,000 distinct CDR3 sequences; 12% are singletons and the top ten take 0.51%. These receptors' targets are unknown. Sequenced sample: blood, either unsorted or a sorted T cell fraction (not recorded which). These receptors all come from a male donor with ankylosing spondylitis.

The chain joins TRBV6-1 to TRBJ2-1; D is undetermined. The CDR3 runs 13 residues. Between the trimmed V and J ends, which lost 8 bases and 3 bases, there was a span of 11 bases. Germline CDR1 is MNHNS and CDR2 is SASEGT. The CDR3 is CASRRRSYNEQFF. For the CDR3, the DNA is TGTGCCAGCCGGAGACGGAGCTACAATGAGCAGTTCTTC.

This clonotype occurred a few times. The CDR3 here is CASSSGEVEQFF. The CDR3 DNA reads as TGTGCCAGCAGCTCAGGGGAAGTTGAGCAGTTCTTC. The chain carries TRBV11-2 and TRBJ2-1; D possibly corresponds to TRBD1 (6 bases). The CDR3 is 12 residues long. Trimming stripped 4 bases from V and 9 bases from J, with 10 bases between. Germline V gene sequence: CDR1 SGHAT, CDR2 FQNNGV.

V and J are TRBV2 and TRBJ2-5; D might be TRBD1 (5 bases). The CDR3 loop spans 14 amino acids. Trimming pared 1 base from V and 4 bases from J, leaving 10 bases between. Germline V gives CDR1 SNHLY, CDR2 FYNNEI. Here the CDR3 DNA reads TGTGCCAGCAGTGAAGGGGGCAGGGCAGAGACCCAGTACTTC. This gives the protein CASSEGGRAETQYF.

There are a few counts of this clonotype. The genes are TRBV5-1 and TRBJ2-1; possibly TRBD2 for D (6 bases). The CDR3 spans 16 residues. The ends were cut back, 0 bases at V and 0 bases at J, with 10 bases in the middle. The V gene's germline CDR1 is SGHRS and CDR2 YFSETQ. For the CDR3, the DNA is TGCGCCAGCAGCTTGGGACTAGGGAGCTCCTACAATGAGCAGTTCTTC. Its translation: CASSLGLGSSYNEQFF.

This clonotype was seen at least ten times. This sequence joins TRBV4-3 and TRBJ2-7, with a possible D match to TRBD1 (6 bases). The CDR3 is 13 amino acids. V gave up 1 base and J gave up 4 bases, with 8 bases separating them. Germline V CDR1 and CDR2: LGHNA, YSLEER. For the CDR3, the DNA is TGCGCCAGCAGCCAAGTACAGGGTTACGAGCAGTACTTC. Translating it yields CASSQVQGYEQYF.

In this sample, this clonotype turned up many times. The genes are TRBV4-3 and TRBJ1-5, with D hard to call. Germline values: CDR1 LGHNA, CDR2 YSLEER. Trimming shortened V by 1 base and J by 8 bases, and 9 bases separated the two germline ends. The CDR3 sequence is 13 residues long. The CDR3 here is CASSQVVGEPQHF. The CDR3 region has the DNA TGCGCCAGCAGCCAAGTGGTGGGTGAGCCCCAGCATTTT.

This clonotype has just a few counts. The gene calls are TRBV7-2 and TRBJ2-5; D unresolved. Germline CDR1 and CDR2: SGHTA and FQGNSA. The CDR3 sequence is 15 residues long. V gave up 3 bases and J gave up 5 bases, with 16 bases separating them. This chain's CDR3 is CASSFLFSLPETQYF. DNA for the CDR3: TGTGCCAGCAGCTTCCTTTTTTCGCTTCCGGAGACCCAGTACTTC.

This clonotype has ten or more counts. The J gene is TRBJ2-7, the V gene TRBV5-5; unclear D gene. With 0 bases removed from V and 0 bases from J, the gap between germline ends came to 10 bases. The CDR3 consists of 15 residues. Per the germline V gene, CDR1 is SGHKS and CDR2 is YYEKEE (reference sequence). The CDR3 is CASSLGQDTSYEQYF. The CDR3, as DNA: TGTGCCAGCAGCTTGGGACAAGACACCTCCTACGAGCAGTACTTC.

Many counts were recorded for this clonotype. CDR3 residues: CASSLLGGDYGYTF. CDR3 sequence (DNA): TGCGCCAGCAGCTTGCTCGGGGGCGACTATGGCTACACCTTC. The chain links TRBV5-1 to TRBJ1-2; D possibly corresponds to TRBD1 (6 bases). Trimming took off 1 base at V and 3 bases at J, with 10 bases between the two ends. Germline CDR1 reads SGHRS; CDR2 reads YFSETQ. The CDR3 is made up of 14 amino acids.

CDR3 DNA: TGTGCCAGCAGCTTTGACCTAACCGGGGAGCTGTTTTTT. Translating gives CASSFDLTGELFF. The chain has TRBV7-2 and TRBJ2-2; D gene uncertain. The ends were cut back, 3 bases at V and 5 bases at J, with 7 bases in the middle. The CDR3 consists of 13 residues. In germline, CDR1 is SGHTA, CDR2 FQGNSA.

On this clonotype itself: The junction and the germline gene differ at one end; a read error may be behind it. The gene calls are TRBV20-1 and TRBJ2-1; 10 positions match TRBD2. Germline V lookup: CDR1 DFQATT, CDR2 SNEGSKA (reference sequence). The CDR3 consists of 15 residues. The CDR3 reads CCARVPLAGNNEQFF. The CDR3 region has the DNA TGCTGTGCTAGAGTCCCACTAGCGGGAAACAATGAGCAGTTCTTC.

This rearrangement joins TRBV20-1 to TRBJ2-7, with a weak D call TRBD1 (6 bases). Trimming pared 6 bases from V and 3 bases from J, leaving 18 bases between. This CDR3 region has 14 residues. The germline V gene encodes CDR1 DFQATT and CDR2 SNEGSKA (reference sequence). The CDR3 DNA reads as TGCAGTGCGAACGACGACAGGAGTTTCTACGAGCAGTACTTC. Its protein product is CSANDDRSFYEQYF.

This clonotype came up a few times. The V gene is TRBV7-2, the J gene TRBJ1-2; D gene unclear. The germline V gene has CDR1 SGHTA and CDR2 FQGNSA. V was cut by 1 base and J by 0 bases, with 9 bases left in between. There are 15 residues in the CDR3. The CDR3 coding sequence is TGTGCCAGCAGCTTAGTTTCCGTGCCTAACTATGGCTACACCTTC. Amino acids: CASSLVSVPNYGYTF.

V and J are TRBV29-1 and TRBJ2-5; TRBD1 is a possible D gene (6 bases). The CDR3 length is 11 residues. The V and J ends lost 8 bases and 4 bases respectively, with 11 bases between them. CDR1 and CDR2 from the germline V gene are SQVTM and ANQGSEA. Written as DNA, the CDR3 is TGCAGCCAGGGGTACGGAGAGACCCAGTACTTC. It encodes CSQGYGETQYF.

The gene calls are TRBV5-1 and TRBJ1-1, with D unresolved. In germline, CDR1 is SGHRS, CDR2 YFSETQ. The CDR3 consists of 12 residues. The V end lost 5 bases, the J end lost 8 bases, and 13 bases lay between the germline ends. The CDR3 DNA is TGCGCCAGCAGAACCTCCGGGATCGAAGCTTTCTTT. Translating it yields CASRTSGIEAFF.